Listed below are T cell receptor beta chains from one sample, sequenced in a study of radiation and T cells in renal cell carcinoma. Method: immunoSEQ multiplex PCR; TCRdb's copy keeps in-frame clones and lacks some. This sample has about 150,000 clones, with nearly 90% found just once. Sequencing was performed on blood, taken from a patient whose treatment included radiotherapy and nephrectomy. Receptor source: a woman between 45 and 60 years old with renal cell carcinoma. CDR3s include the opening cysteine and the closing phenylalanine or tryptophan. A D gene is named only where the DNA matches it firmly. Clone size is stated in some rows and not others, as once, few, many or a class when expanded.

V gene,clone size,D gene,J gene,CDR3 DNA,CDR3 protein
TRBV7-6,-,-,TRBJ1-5,TGTGCCAGCAGCTTGGAAGGGTCCAATCAGCCCCAGCATTTT,CASSLEGSNQPQHF
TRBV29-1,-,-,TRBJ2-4,TGCAGCGTTGAAGTAGGAGGGGGCGGTGGGGACATTCAGTACTTC,CSVEVGGGGGDIQYF
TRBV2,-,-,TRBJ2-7,TGTGCCAGCAGAGCAGCGACGACCCTTTCCGAGCAGTACTTC,CASRAATTLSEQYF
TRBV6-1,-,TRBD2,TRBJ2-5,TGTGCCAGCAGTGAGACCAGCGGGGGACAAGAGACCCAGTACTTC,CASSETSGGQETQYF
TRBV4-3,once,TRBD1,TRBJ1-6,TGCGCCAGCAGCCAAGATAGGGTTGGTACAGGGGGCGTTGGGTCACCCCTCCACTTT,CASSQDRVGTGGVGSPLHF
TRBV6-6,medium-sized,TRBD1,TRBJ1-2,TGTGCCAGCAGCCCAGGGGGTGGCTACACCTTC,CASSPGGGYTF
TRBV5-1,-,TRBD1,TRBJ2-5,TGCGCCAGCAACATCGGACAGGGGATGAGGGAGACCCAGTACTTC,CASNIGQGMRETQYF
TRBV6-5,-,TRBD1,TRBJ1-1,TGTGCCAGCACCAGGGGGGCTGAAGCTTTCTTT,CASTRGAEAFF
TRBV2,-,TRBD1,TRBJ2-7,TGTGCCAGCAGTGAGGACAGGGCGTCGTACGAGCAGTACTTC,CASSEDRASYEQYF
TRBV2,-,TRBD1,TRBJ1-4,TGTGCCAGCAGCCGGGACAGGGTTCGGGGTAATGAAAAACTGTTTTTT,CASSRDRVRGNEKLFF
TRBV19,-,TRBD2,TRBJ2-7,TGTGCCAGTAGTCCCCCAGCGGGGGCTAGCTCCTACGAGCAGTACTTC,CASSPPAGASSYEQYF
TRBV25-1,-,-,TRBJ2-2,TGTGCCAGCAGTGACCAGGTCGGGGTCGGGGAGCTGTTTTTT,CASSDQVGVGELFF
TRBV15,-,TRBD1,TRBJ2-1,TGTGCCACCAGCAAAAGACAGGGGGTCAATGAGCAGTTCTTC,CATSKRQGVNEQFF
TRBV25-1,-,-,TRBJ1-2,TGTGCCAGCAGTGACTCAGGGAGGGATGGCTACACCTTC,CASSDSGRDGYTF
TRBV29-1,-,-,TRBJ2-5,TGCAGCGTTGAACCCCATATTGGTAGGGAGACCCAGTACTTC,CSVEPHIGRETQYF
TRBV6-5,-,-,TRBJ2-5,TGTGCCAGCAGTTACTCATGGGGGAAAGAGACCCAGTACTTC,CASSYSWGKETQYF
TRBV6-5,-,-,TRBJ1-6,TGTGCCAGCAGTTTACTCAATTCACCCCTCCACTTT,CASSLLNSPLHF
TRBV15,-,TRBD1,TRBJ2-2,TGTGCCACCAGCAGAGATAGACAGGGGTCGGAGGAGCTGTTTTTT,CATSRDRQGSEELFF
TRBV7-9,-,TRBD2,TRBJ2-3,TGTGCCAGCAGTTCCGGGCGGGGGGGCACAGATACGCAGTATTTT,CASSSGRGGTDTQYF
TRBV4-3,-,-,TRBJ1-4,TGCGCCAGCAGCCAAGATTCAGGGAGGGGAGAAAAACTGTTTTTT,CASSQDSGRGEKLFF
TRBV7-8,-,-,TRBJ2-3,TGTGCCAGCAGCTTAAGGCAGGGGGGCGATACGCAGTATTTT,CASSLRQGGDTQYF
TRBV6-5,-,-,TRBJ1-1,TGTGCCAGCAGTTTCTCGACAGGCGGTAACACTGAAGCTTTCTTT,CASSFSTGGNTEAFF
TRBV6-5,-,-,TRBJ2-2,TGTGCCAGCAGTTACGCGGGGGAGCTGTTTTTT,CASSYAGELFF
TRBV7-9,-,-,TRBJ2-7,TGTGCCAGCAGCTTAGGGCAGAGGCCCTCCTACGAGCAGTACTTC,CASSLGQRPSYEQYF
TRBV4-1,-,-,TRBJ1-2,TGCGCCAGCAGAGCACAGGGAAAGCGCTATGGCTACACCTTC,CASRAQGKRYGYTF
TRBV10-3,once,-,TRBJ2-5,TGTGCCATCAGGAGACAGGTAGACCAAGAGACCCAGTACTTC,CAIRRQVDQETQYF
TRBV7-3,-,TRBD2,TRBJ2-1,TGTGCCAGCAGCTCACTAGCGGGGGGCGGTAATGAGCAGTTCTTC,CASSSLAGGGNEQFF
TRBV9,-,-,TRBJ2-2,TGTGCCAGCAGCGCCGTGAACACCGGGGAGCTGTTTTTT,CASSAVNTGELFF
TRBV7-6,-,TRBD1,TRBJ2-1,TGTGCCAGCAGCTTAGTCAGGGGGAACAATGAGCAGTTCTTC,CASSLVRGNNEQFF
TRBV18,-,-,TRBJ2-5,TGTGCCAGCTCACCCGCCGGGACCCAAGAGACCCAGTACTTC,CASSPAGTQETQYF
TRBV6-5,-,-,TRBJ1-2,TGTGCCAGCAGTCCTCCCGGGACAATCGGCTACACCTTC,CASSPPGTIGYTF
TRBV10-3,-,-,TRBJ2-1,TGTGCCACCCTAGGCTCGGGTCAAATAGATTACAATGAGCAGTTCTTC,CATLGSGQIDYNEQFF
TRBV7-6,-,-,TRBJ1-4,TGTGCCAGCAGCCTGTCTGGTTTGGGTGAAAAACTGTTTTTT,CASSLSGLGEKLFF
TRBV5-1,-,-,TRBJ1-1,TGCGCCAGCAGCCTGGACGGATCCGTGATGAACACTGAAGCTTTCTTT,CASSLDGSVMNTEAFF
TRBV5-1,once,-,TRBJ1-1,TGCGCCAGCAGCTTGGTTGGCGGCCTCGGGAACACTGAAGCTTTCTTT,CASSLVGGLGNTEAFF
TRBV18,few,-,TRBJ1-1,TGTGCCAGCTCCCCCAGGGAGACGGCTGAAGCTTTCTTT,CASSPRETAEAFF
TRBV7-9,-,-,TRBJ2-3,TGTGCCAGCAGCTTAGAAGGAGTCGGGTGGTTTACAGATACGCAGTATTTT,CASSLEGVGWFTDTQYF
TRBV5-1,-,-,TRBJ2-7,TGCGCCAGCAGCTTGGTAAATCTACGACAAGCCCCGACTTACTACGAGCAGTACTTC,CASSLVNLRQAPTYYEQYF
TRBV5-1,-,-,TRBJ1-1,TGCGCCAGCAGGTCTGGGACGGGGAACACTGAAGCTTTCTTT,CASRSGTGNTEAFF
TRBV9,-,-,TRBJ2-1,TGTGCCAGCAGCCCACGGCCAGGGGGGTCATACAATGAGCAGTTCTTC,CASSPRPGGSYNEQFF
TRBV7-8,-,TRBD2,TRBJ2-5,TGTGCCGTATCCATTCGGGGGGGCCTAGAGACCCAGTACTTC,CAVSIRGGLETQYF
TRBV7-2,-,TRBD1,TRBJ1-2,TGTGCCAGCAGCTCCGGACAGGGGAGTGGCTACACCTTC,CASSSGQGSGYTF
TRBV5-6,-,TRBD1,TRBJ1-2,TGTGCCAGCAGCTTGGTAGGGGGCGCGATTGTGGGAGGCTACACCTTC,CASSLVGGAIVGGYTF
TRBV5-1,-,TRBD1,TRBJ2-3,TGCGCCAGCCGCGAACAGGGGGACGCAGATACGCAGTATTTT,CASREQGDADTQYF
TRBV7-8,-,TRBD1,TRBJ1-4,TGTGCCAGCAGAGCAGGACAGGGTGCGGAAAAACTGTTTTTT,CASRAGQGAEKLFF
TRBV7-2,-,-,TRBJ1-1,TGTGCCAGCAGCTTAGGGGTTATGAACACTGAAGCTTTCTTT,CASSLGVMNTEAFF